This TCR beta chain appears in the sequencing data of a study of shared clonotypes between healthy human individuals (dated by TCRdb to the early 2020s). The study in broad terms: The cohort comprised a couple of women and a few men aged 18 to 49 years. For each donor, three plates each were used for CD4 naive and CD4 memory, two plates were used for CD8 naive, and one plate was used for CD8 memory. To estimate repertoire size and how much clonotype sharing occurs between individuals, the study deeply sequenced the blood TCR repertoires of five healthy adults. Different laboratories and diverse techniques were used to prepare libraries and sequence TCR repertoires, to increase sequencing depth and limit assay-specific biases. Each donor's leukapheresis produced roughly between about 0.8 and 10 billion PBMCs. The investigation overall reported the following: Naive subsets generally had larger estimated clonotype richness than memory subsets. Pairwise subsampling led to the expectation that sequencing depth would affect the degree of clonotype sharing among donors. Only blood was sampled, and tissue TCR repertoires likely differ from those in blood. The small number of donors limited the genetic and exposure-history diversity represented. Approximately 5% of naive CD4, roughly 3.5% of naive CD8, 2.3% of memory CD4, and over 0.35% of memory CD8 clonotypes were shared across several donors. Rarefaction of sorted-subset datasets indicated incomplete sequencing despite the large sequencing depth. Higher generation probabilities were observed for clonotypes shared by all four sorted-subset donors than for non-shared clonotypes.

The donors were healthy, HIV-negative adults who had no recently reported acute infections or vaccinations. Every donor was a Caucasian adult living in Nashville, Tennessee, USA. Magnetic negative selection was used to enrich CD4+ T cells, after which naive cells were positively selected on CD45RA and the negative fraction became the memory subset. Blood was collected by leukapheresis, and PBMCs were isolated by Ficoll-Histopaque density gradient centrifugation and then cryopreserved in liquid nitrogen vapor phase. Analytical flow cytometry was used to check the purity and quantity of each magnetically sorted T cell population. Each sorted fraction had its genomic DNA isolated and then quantified by UV absorbance on a Nanodrop 2000c. About this clone: Its antigen remains unidentified. No base-level quality is on record; no much larger clone is a single base apart.

TCR CDR3 regions were amplified from genomic DNA by multiplex PCR using the deep immunoSEQ assay. Extracted genomic DNA from each cell subset was spread evenly across all wells of several immunoSEQ 96-well plates, with each plate serving as a replicate. For sorted subsets, 150 to 200 ng genomic DNA, equal to approximately 30,000 T cell genomes, was loaded into each replicate PCR. Purified libraries were measured with a Qubit 3.0 fluorometer, size-checked on a Bioanalyzer 2100, and measured again with the KAPA Library Quantification kit. Every immunoSEQ 96-well plate was sequenced on a separate single-read 150-cycle Illumina NextSeq 550 flow cell. Per the authors' processing: Because only junctional sequences without quality scores were contained in the immunoSEQ output, filtering matching that applied to full-length reads could not be performed. To assign V/J genes and CDR3, sequences were annotated using PyIR, a Python wrapper for IgBLAST v1.9, with IMGT germline references. Reads with weak V/J assignments (E-value above 1e-6), missing CDR3, stop codons, out-of-frame junctions, or ambiguous translated residues were removed. V3J clonotypes were defined as sequences sharing the same inferred V gene, J gene, and CDR3 amino acid sequence. Percentage overlap between repertoires was computed as shared unique clonotypes divided by the size of the smaller repertoire. RTK rarefaction, the Chao1 estimator, and Recon v2.1 estimates of unobserved clonotypes were used to assess repertoire richness. Generation probabilities were computed with OLGA for all TCRbeta clonotypes obtained by the gDNA method from several donors. Not all clones reach the TCRdb copy of this immuneACCESS table, which keeps in-frame sequences only. Checked studies attribute under half of the gap to unresolved V genes and leave the rest unexplained. Clone size and the V and J calls come from that table; the DNA yielded D and trimming. This sample holds 2 million to 3 million clones; 93% were observed only once. More than 0.35% of the sample is in the top ten clones.

Sequencing used naive CD4+ T cells from PBMCs. The cell subset or site label here, explained by the study, means: CD45RA+ positively selected. The clonotype originates from a man between 18 and 29 years old in good health. Some clones in this sample may be carry-over from other donors' samples.

The nucleotide sequence is given as TGTGCCAGCAGTCCTCATTTGGGACAGAGGGGCGGGAGTCTCTTAAAACGGTTCTTC. This codes for CASSPHLGQRGGSLLKRFF. The rearranged chain carries TRBV27 and TRBJ2-1; the D gene cannot be resolved beyond TRBD1 or TRBD2, each matching 7 bases. Spanning cysteine to phenylalanine, the CDR3 consists of 19 amino acids. The DNA shown is the 57-base CDR3, in frame from base 1. Based on the germline V gene (reference sequence), the CDR1 and CDR2 sequences are MNHEY and SMNVEV. V is clipped by 5 bases and J by 15 bases, and the sequence between their germline boundaries is 38 bases long.